Listed below are T cell receptor beta chains from one sample, sequenced in a study of blood T cell repertoires in COVID-19. Libraries were prepared by immunoSEQ multiplex PCR; TCRdb keeps only in-frame clonotypes and omits some of them. In the table there are some 72,000 clones, approximately 90% of which are singletons. The sample taken for sequencing was peripheral blood. The receptors originated from a man between 50 and 59 years old with active COVID-19. Each CDR3 is given with its conserved first and last residue. Each record gives: clone size, D gene, V gene, CDR3 length, J gene, CDR3 protein, CDR3 DNA. The D gene is left open where the match is weak. Some rows mark clone size as missing; the rest say once, few, many or name a class of expanded clone.

size: NA
D: NA
V: TRBV6-5
length: 16
J: TRBJ2-7
CDR3: CASSSTTGTAGPEQYF
DNA: TGTGCCAGCAGTTCGACTACCGGGACAGCGGGCCCCGAGCAGTACTTC

size: once
D: NA
V: TRBV5-1
length: 14
J: TRBJ2-7
CDR3: CASSFWTETYEQYF
DNA: TGCGCCAGCAGCTTCTGGACAGAGACCTACGAGCAGTACTTC

size: NA
D: TRBD2
V: TRBV5-4
length: 15
J: TRBJ2-5
CDR3: CASSLASGGEETQYF
DNA: TGTGCCAGCAGCTTGGCTAGCGGGGGCGAGGAGACCCAGTACTTC

size: NA
D: TRBD2
V: TRBV28
length: 15
J: TRBJ2-5
CDR3: CASSPGGSRSETQYF
DNA: TGTGCCAGCAGCCCCGGGGGGAGTCGATCAGAGACCCAGTACTTC

size: NA
D: TRBD1
V: TRBV5-6
length: 17
J: TRBJ1-2
CDR3: CASTSWGRDRANYGYTF
DNA: TGTGCCAGCACCTCCTGGGGCCGGGACAGGGCTAACTATGGCTACACCTTC

size: NA
D: NA
V: TRBV15
length: 13
J: TRBJ1-1
CDR3: CATSGYREGRAFF
DNA: TGTGCCACCAGCGGATACAGGGAGGGTAGAGCTTTCTTT

size: NA
D: NA
V: TRBV29-1
length: 11
J: TRBJ2-7
CDR3: CSVFTGYEQYF
DNA: TGCAGCGTTTTTACGGGCTACGAGCAGTACTTC

size: NA
D: TRBD1
V: TRBV10-3
length: 15
J: TRBJ2-3
CDR3: CAISTRGSSTDTQYF
DNA: TGTGCCATCAGTACCAGGGGGTCTAGCACAGATACGCAGTATTTT

size: few
D: TRBD1
V: TRBV18
length: 16
J: TRBJ2-2
CDR3: CASSQTDRGATGELFF
DNA: TGTGCCAGCTCTCAGACGGACAGGGGGGCCACCGGGGAGCTGTTTTTT

size: NA
D: TRBD1
V: TRBV18
length: 15
J: TRBJ2-1
CDR3: CASSPSGQGGNEQFF
DNA: TGTGCCAGCTCACCCTCAGGACAGGGGGGCAATGAGCAGTTCTTC

size: NA
D: TRBD2
V: TRBV2
length: 12
J: TRBJ2-4
CDR3: CASSATGLAVYF
DNA: TGTGCCAGCAGTGCGACGGGACTAGCGGTTTACTTC

size: NA
D: NA
V: TRBV7-3
length: 15
J: TRBJ2-1
CDR3: CASSLTGTTNNEQFF
DNA: TGTGCCAGCAGCTTAACGGGGACAACAAACAATGAGCAGTTCTTC

size: NA
D: NA
V: TRBV19
length: 15
J: TRBJ2-1
CDR3: CASPTRGVSYNEQFF
DNA: TGTGCCAGCCCAACCAGGGGGGTCTCCTACAATGAGCAGTTCTTC

size: NA
D: NA
V: TRBV14
length: 14
J: TRBJ1-1
CDR3: CASSQGGANTEAFF
DNA: TGTGCCAGCAGCCAAGGGGGAGCAAACACTGAAGCTTTCTTT

size: once
D: NA
V: TRBV7-2
length: 12
J: TRBJ1-6
CDR3: CASSQGGGTLHF
DNA: TGTGCCAGCAGCCAAGGTGGCGGAACCCTCCACTTT